Sequencing of this T cell receptor (beta chain) was carried out in a study of blood T cell repertoires in COVID-19. Turning to the study itself: Specimens from acute and convalescent COVID-19 originated in the United States, Italy and Spain. From T cells, B-cell-depleted T cells, or PBMCs came the material, which was cDNA or gDNA.

Per the authors' pipeline: The assay estimated nucleated cells by amplifying reference gene primers. The method was immunoSEQ multiplex PCR; TCRdb's version includes in-frame clones alone and lacks a portion of them. That table is the source of V, J and clone size, and D and trimming were worked out from the DNA. This table has some 140,000 clones, roughly 71% appearing once. The CDR3 sequence is 14 residues long. Germline V gene sequence: CDR1 LNHNV, CDR2 YYDKDF (reference sequence). V was trimmed by 5 bases and J by 0 bases, leaving 9 bases between them. The sequencing sample was made of peripheral blood. The origin of this receptor is a man aged 80 or over with acute or convalescent COVID-19. This chain links TRBV15 with TRBJ2-3, with D perhaps TRBD2 (6 bases). The CDR3 coding sequence is TGTGCCACCAGCTGGGGACTGAGCACAGATACGCAGTATTTT. The encoded protein is CATSWGLSTDTQYF.